In this sample, the clone carrying this T cell receptor (beta chain) turned up once. The second PCR ran roughly 6 to 11 cycles with a sample-barcoded 5' primer and J-beta primers. One entry per CDR3 protein, called by TCRdb with MiXCR from the 5' RACE reads. The table lists 980,000 or so distinct CDR3 sequences, roughly 50% of them singletons, with roughly 13% in the top ten. The data stem from a study of blood T cells in healthy people across ages. This receptor was taken from a man aged 25 to 40 in good health. Material: blood.

This CDR3 is CASHGGAASHEQFF. The CDR3 DNA follows: TGTGCCAGCCACGGGGGGGCGGCTTCCCATGAGCAGTTCTTC. V usage is TRBV6-5 and J usage is TRBJ2-1; 8 bases are shared with TRBD2. The CDR3 has 14 amino acids. V lost 8 bases and J lost 8; bases outside the gene matches: 11. Germline-derived CDR1 and CDR2 are MNHEY and SVGAGI.